The TCR beta chain under discussion was sequenced for a study of T cell repertoires in cytomegalovirus infection. Study-level information: Used in the study were CMV epitopes, some recently identified and HLA-C-restricted, others well-studied and HLA-B-restricted. Public TCR beta signatures provided an indication of both CMV infection and a matching HLA type. Findings and limits, study-wide: HLA-C-restricted, CMV-specific TCR beta clonotypes were dominant ex vivo. Frequencies of public TCR beta families were cumulated, and this identified carriers of CMV plus the relevant HLA.

MiXCR was run by TCRdb on the reads, yielding one entry per CDR3 protein. The data show approximately 260,000 distinct CDR3 sequences, approximately 22% seen once. CDR3 length equals 17 residues. From germline, CDR1 is LNHDA and CDR2 SQIVND (reference sequence). V was clipped by 9 bases and J by 0 bases; unmatched bases: 16. This clonotype was recorded a few times. No antigen is known for it. V usage is TRBV19 and J usage is TRBJ2-7, with 8 positions matching TRBD2. The clonotype was recovered from a human donor in good health (CMV status not recorded). Some clones in this sample may be carry-over from other donors' samples. The sample here was cultured PBMCs, taken from culture after CMV antigen stimulation. The CDR3 DNA reads TGTGCCAGATTTACAGGAACCGGGACTAGAGGCTCCTACGAGCAGTACTTC. This codes for CARFTGTGTRGSYEQYF.